Listed here are 7 T cell receptor beta chains from one sample, sequenced in a study of regulatory T cells in long-lasting Graves disease. Described time point: newly diagnosed GD, antithyroid drugs for less than 3 months. Preparation of the TCR library used RNA extracted from PBMCs. According to the study, TCR beta libraries were built with iRepertoire HTBI primers and CDR3-region Arm-PCR. One entry per CDR3 protein, called by TCRdb with MiXCR from the multiplex PCR reads. Altogether 450,000 to 700,000 distinct CDR3 sequences are present, about 13% being singletons, with the ten largest covering roughly 10%. This sample also belongs to another study, concerning T cells in Graves' hyperthyroidism and ophthalmopathy.

The sequencing used peripheral blood mononuclear cells (PBMCs), collected at new diagnosis, from a patient treated with antithyroid drugs. All receptors come from a man in his thirties or forties with Graves disease.

The V and J genes are TRBV18 and TRBJ2-7; 10 nucleotides align to TRBD2. Looked up from germline, CDR1 is KGHSH and CDR2 is LQKENI. CDR3 length: 16 amino acids. Trimming removed 2 bases from V and 2 bases from J; junction bases left unmatched: 6. The CDR3 region has the DNA TGTGCCAGCTCACCAGCCGGGACTAGCGAGACCTACGAGCAGTACTTC. Translating it yields CASSPAGTSETYEQYF.

This clonotype appeared many times. J is TRBJ2-1 and V is TRBV20-1; 7 bases line up with TRBD2. J gave up 6 bases and V 1 base, and 9 bases lay outside the gene matches. Germline loops: CDR1 DFQATT, CDR2 SNEGSKA (reference sequence). This CDR3 region has 15 residues. The CDR3 here is CSARGAGRIGNEQFF. Written as DNA, the CDR3 is TGCAGTGCTAGAGGGGCCGGGAGGATAGGCAATGAGCAGTTCTTC.

The chain is built from TRBV19 and TRBJ2-1, with 7 bases matching TRBD2. The V gene end was trimmed by 4 bases and the J gene end by 3 bases; junction bases not matched to a gene: 9. The CDR3 spans 16 residues. Per the germline V gene, CDR1 is LNHDA and CDR2 is SQIVND (reference sequence). Here the CDR3 reads CASSTSSGSLYNEQFF. CDR3 in DNA: TGTGCCAGTAGTACCTCTAGCGGCTCTCTCTACAATGAGCAGTTCTTC.

This clonotype was found many times. The J gene is TRBJ2-7, the V gene TRBV20-1; D is unresolved. Germline lookup yields CDR1 DFQATT and CDR2 SNEGSKA (reference sequence). The germline V and J ends were trimmed by 4 bases and 4 bases, with 11 bases remaining between them. The CDR3 covers 12 residues. Here the CDR3 DNA reads TGCAGTGCTAAGGGCGGAGTGTACGAGCAGTACTTC. This codes for CSAKGGVYEQYF.

The chain couples TRBV19 to TRBJ2-2; 9 bases are a match to TRBD1. Germline V gene sequence: CDR1 LNHDA, CDR2 SQIVND (reference sequence). The CDR3 is 15 residues long. V trimming: 5 bases; J trimming: 6 bases; junction bases outside the gene matches: 7. CDR3 region: CASSLGQGRAGELFF. The DNA of the CDR3 is TGTGCCAGTAGTTTAGGACAGGGGCGCGCCGGGGAGCTGTTTTTT.

About this clonotype: Given a far larger clone just one base away, this is likely a sequencing read error. The rearrangement links TRBV27 to TRBJ1-5, with unresolved D. CDR1 MNHEY and CDR2 SMNVEV come from the germline V gene (reference sequence). CDR3 size: 13 residues. Trimming shortened V by 5 bases and J by 9 bases, and 14 bases separated the two germline ends. The CDR3 spells CASSPGAIGPQHF. CDR3 nucleotide sequence: TGTGCCAGCAGTCCGGGCGCAATCGGGCCCCAGCATTTT.

This clonotype showed up many times. The chain joins TRBV30 to TRBJ1-2, with D hard to call. V lost 3 bases and J 7 bases, leaving 12 bases between the germline ends. The CDR3 is 12 amino acids. Germline lookup yields CDR1 GTSNPN and CDR2 SVGIG (reference sequence). This CDR3 reads CAWSSAVGGYTF. In DNA form, the CDR3 reads TGTGCCTGGAGCTCTGCGGTAGGTGGCTACACCTTC.